The rows below give T cell receptor beta chains drawn from one sample of a study of cytomegalovirus exposure and HLA in healthy donors. The repertoire was sequenced with immunoSEQ multiplex PCR; TCRdb's copy has only in-frame clones and lacks some. Among 120,000 or so clones, around 86% were seen once, and the ten largest hold 2% to 2.5%. The sequencing input was PBMCs. These receptors were obtained from a woman between 18 and 29 years old in good health and CMV-seronegative. Each CDR3 is given with its conserved first and last residue. The D gene is left open where the match is weak. Rows may omit the clone size; those that give it use once, few, many or a size class.

J gene: TRBJ2-7; clone size: NA; V gene: TRBV11-3; D gene: TRBD2; CDR3 protein: CASSLGLAGPSYEQYF; CDR3 DNA: TGTGCCAGCAGCTTAGGACTAGCGGGACCCTCCTACGAGCAGTACTTC
J gene: TRBJ1-2; clone size: NA; V gene: TRBV28; D gene: NA; CDR3 protein: CAAWATNYGYTF; CDR3 DNA: TGTGCCGCGTGGGCTACTAACTATGGCTACACCTTC
J gene: TRBJ1-1; clone size: NA; V gene: TRBV28; D gene: NA; CDR3 protein: CASSGLSSTNTEAFF; CDR3 DNA: TGTGCCAGCAGTGGACTATCTTCCACGAACACTGAAGCTTTCTTT
J gene: TRBJ2-3; clone size: NA; V gene: TRBV11-3; D gene: NA; CDR3 protein: CASSLGGAGPPDTQYF; CDR3 DNA: TGTGCCAGCAGCTTAGGAGGAGCGGGCCCCCCAGATACGCAGTATTTT
J gene: TRBJ1-1; clone size: NA; V gene: TRBV28; D gene: TRBD1; CDR3 protein: CASSPGQGKWSTEAFF; CDR3 DNA: TGTGCCAGCAGTCCAGGACAGGGCAAGTGGAGTACTGAAGCTTTCTTT
J gene: TRBJ2-1; clone size: NA; V gene: TRBV10-1; D gene: TRBD1; CDR3 protein: CASSESIGTGVFGSYNEQFF; CDR3 DNA: TGCGCCAGCAGTGAGTCGATTGGGACAGGGGTTTTTGGGTCCTACAATGAGCAGTTCTTC
J gene: TRBJ1-2; clone size: NA; V gene: TRBV19; D gene: TRBD1; CDR3 protein: CASSDRGRYGYTF; CDR3 DNA: TGTGCCAGTAGTGACAGGGGGCGATATGGCTACACCTTC
J gene: TRBJ1-1; clone size: NA; V gene: TRBV11-3; D gene: NA; CDR3 protein: CASSPTGLEAFF; CDR3 DNA: TGTGCCAGCAGCCCCACAGGGCTTGAAGCTTTCTTT
J gene: TRBJ1-2; clone size: NA; V gene: TRBV25-1; D gene: NA; CDR3 protein: CASSTGLRGYTF; CDR3 DNA: TGTGCCAGCAGCACAGGGCTGAGGGGCTACACCTTC
J gene: TRBJ2-1; clone size: NA; V gene: TRBV4-1; D gene: TRBD2; CDR3 protein: CASSPQLAGSNEQFF; CDR3 DNA: TGCGCCAGCAGCCCCCAACTAGCGGGAAGCAATGAGCAGTTCTTC
J gene: TRBJ2-7; clone size: NA; V gene: TRBV27; D gene: TRBD2; CDR3 protein: CASSIGLAAGEQYF; CDR3 DNA: TGTGCCAGCAGCATCGGACTAGCTGCCGGCGAGCAGTACTTC
J gene: TRBJ1-3; clone size: NA; V gene: TRBV6-5; D gene: NA; CDR3 protein: CASSYAETGNTIYF; CDR3 DNA: TGTGCCAGCAGTTATGCGGAGACTGGAAACACCATATATTTT
J gene: TRBJ1-1; clone size: NA; V gene: TRBV4-1; D gene: NA; CDR3 protein: CASSQTGSKPFF; CDR3 DNA: TGCGCCAGCAGCCAAACCGGGTCAAAGCCTTTCTTT
J gene: TRBJ2-3; clone size: few; V gene: TRBV5-4; D gene: NA; CDR3 protein: CASSPSGSDTQYF; CDR3 DNA: TGTGCCAGCAGTCCCTCAGGTTCAGATACGCAGTATTTT
J gene: TRBJ1-3; clone size: NA; V gene: TRBV9; D gene: NA; CDR3 protein: CASSALMEGNTIYF; CDR3 DNA: TGTGCCAGCAGCGCTTTGATGGAGGGAAACACCATATATTTT
J gene: TRBJ2-1; clone size: NA; V gene: TRBV27; D gene: NA; CDR3 protein: CASSALVYNEQFF; CDR3 DNA: TGTGCCAGCAGTGCCCTAGTCTACAATGAGCAGTTCTTC
J gene: TRBJ2-2; clone size: NA; V gene: TRBV7-8; D gene: NA; CDR3 protein: CASSLGLFTYTGELFF; CDR3 DNA: TGTGCCAGCAGCTTAGGACTCTTTACCTACACCGGGGAGCTGTTTTTT
J gene: TRBJ1-1; clone size: NA; V gene: TRBV5-6; D gene: NA; CDR3 protein: CASSFGGGEAFF; CDR3 DNA: TGTGCCAGCAGCTTTGGCGGAGGAGAAGCTTTCTTT
J gene: TRBJ2-1; clone size: NA; V gene: TRBV13; D gene: TRBD1; CDR3 protein: CASSLGRGLSYNEQFF; CDR3 DNA: TGTGCCAGCAGCTTAGGAAGGGGGCTATCCTACAATGAGCAGTTCTTC
J gene: TRBJ1-2; clone size: NA; V gene: TRBV15; D gene: TRBD1; CDR3 protein: CATSRDHGTGRNYGYTF; CDR3 DNA: TGTGCCACCAGCAGAGATCACGGGACAGGGCGTAACTATGGCTACACCTTC
J gene: TRBJ1-1; clone size: NA; V gene: TRBV6-1; D gene: NA; CDR3 protein: CASISTEAFF; CDR3 DNA: TGTGCCAGCATTAGCACTGAAGCTTTCTTT
J gene: TRBJ1-2; clone size: NA; V gene: TRBV27; D gene: NA; CDR3 protein: CASSFGVNYGYTF; CDR3 DNA: TGTGCCAGCAGTTTCGGAGTTAACTATGGCTACACCTTC
J gene: TRBJ1-2; clone size: NA; V gene: TRBV5-1; D gene: NA; CDR3 protein: CASSLGPSLQGPYGYTF; CDR3 DNA: TGCGCCAGCAGCTTGGGACCCTCCCTACAGGGACCCTATGGCTACACCTTC
J gene: TRBJ1-4; clone size: NA; V gene: TRBV15; D gene: TRBD1; CDR3 protein: CATSIGDSSSQEKLFF; CDR3 DNA: TGTGCCACCAGCATAGGGGACAGCTCCTCGCAAGAAAAACTGTTTTTT
J gene: TRBJ1-2; clone size: few; V gene: TRBV2; D gene: NA; CDR3 protein: CASMVGEDYGYTF; CDR3 DNA: TGTGCCAGCATGGTAGGGGAGGACTATGGCTACACCTTC
J gene: TRBJ2-2; clone size: NA; V gene: TRBV4-1; D gene: TRBD2; CDR3 protein: CASSLPGLAGSFGELFF; CDR3 DNA: TGCGCCAGCAGCCTACCGGGACTAGCGGGAAGTTTCGGGGAGCTGTTTTTT
J gene: TRBJ2-1; clone size: NA; V gene: TRBV19; D gene: TRBD2; CDR3 protein: CASKGERGSYNEQFF; CDR3 DNA: TGTGCCAGTAAGGGCGAGCGGGGCTCCTACAATGAGCAGTTCTTC
J gene: TRBJ2-2; clone size: NA; V gene: TRBV7-9; D gene: TRBD2; CDR3 protein: CASSSGGEGTGELFF; CDR3 DNA: TGTGCCAGCAGCTCGGGGGGAGAGGGGACCGGGGAGCTGTTTTTT
J gene: TRBJ1-4; clone size: NA; V gene: TRBV7-9; D gene: NA; CDR3 protein: CASSLRGNEKLFF; CDR3 DNA: TGTGCCAGCAGCTTAAGGGGTAATGAAAAACTGTTTTTT
J gene: TRBJ1-2; clone size: few; V gene: TRBV5-6; D gene: NA; CDR3 protein: CASSLVEALSGGYTF; CDR3 DNA: TGTGCCAGCAGCTTGGTAGAGGCCCTAAGCGGTGGCTACACCTTC
J gene: TRBJ2-7; clone size: few; V gene: TRBV4-1; D gene: TRBD2; CDR3 protein: CASSQGLWEWYEQYF; CDR3 DNA: TGCGCCAGCAGCCAGGGACTATGGGAGTGGTACGAGCAGTACTTC
J gene: TRBJ1-3; clone size: NA; V gene: TRBV29-1; D gene: NA; CDR3 protein: CSAVSGGIVSGNTIYF; CDR3 DNA: TGCAGCGCTGTGTCGGGGGGGATCGTCTCTGGAAACACCATATATTTT
J gene: TRBJ2-1; clone size: NA; V gene: TRBV7-2; D gene: TRBD2; CDR3 protein: CASSQGLAGGQFF; CDR3 DNA: TGTGCCAGCAGCCAGGGACTAGCGGGAGGGCAGTTCTTC
J gene: TRBJ2-7; clone size: NA; V gene: TRBV27; D gene: TRBD2; CDR3 protein: CASSLFPGLAGGLGEQYF; CDR3 DNA: TGTGCCAGCAGTTTATTTCCGGGTCTAGCGGGAGGGCTTGGAGAGCAGTACTTC
J gene: TRBJ2-1; clone size: NA; V gene: TRBV28; D gene: NA; CDR3 protein: CASIRGNNEQFF; CDR3 DNA: TGTGCCAGCATTAGGGGCAACAATGAGCAGTTCTTC
J gene: TRBJ2-5; clone size: NA; V gene: TRBV2; D gene: NA; CDR3 protein: CASSESLGEETQYF; CDR3 DNA: TGTGCCAGCAGTGAAAGCCTAGGCGAAGAGACCCAGTACTTC
J gene: TRBJ2-1; clone size: NA; V gene: TRBV19; D gene: TRBD1; CDR3 protein: CASSIGGTGYEQFF; CDR3 DNA: TGTGCCAGTAGTATAGGGGGGACAGGGTACGAGCAGTTCTTC
J gene: TRBJ2-3; clone size: NA; V gene: TRBV25-1; D gene: NA; CDR3 protein: CASSRQTSPHTDTQYF; CDR3 DNA: TGTGCCAGCAGTCGCCAGACTAGTCCACACACAGATACGCAGTATTTT
J gene: TRBJ2-7; clone size: NA; V gene: TRBV7-2; D gene: TRBD1; CDR3 protein: CASSLVPTGGAKYEQYF; CDR3 DNA: TGTGCCAGCAGCTTAGTTCCTACAGGGGGCGCTAAGTACGAGCAGTACTTC
J gene: TRBJ2-5; clone size: NA; V gene: TRBV5-1; D gene: TRBD2; CDR3 protein: CASSSAPLPRGRLGETQYF; CDR3 DNA: TGCGCCAGCAGCTCCGCACCACTTCCGCGGGGGAGGTTGGGAGAGACCCAGTACTTC
J gene: TRBJ2-1; clone size: NA; V gene: TRBV11-2; D gene: TRBD1; CDR3 protein: CASSSIRGQSNEQFF; CDR3 DNA: TGTGCCAGCAGCTCCATTCGGGGACAGTCAAATGAGCAGTTCTTC
J gene: TRBJ2-7; clone size: NA; V gene: TRBV5-6; D gene: NA; CDR3 protein: CASSLAGQGLYEQYF; CDR3 DNA: TGTGCCAGCAGCTTGGCCGGGCAGGGCCTTTACGAGCAGTACTTC
J gene: TRBJ2-5; clone size: NA; V gene: TRBV2; D gene: NA; CDR3 protein: CAGGSGTQYF; CDR3 DNA: TGTGCCGGGGGGTCGGGAACCCAGTACTTC
J gene: TRBJ2-3; clone size: NA; V gene: TRBV30; D gene: TRBD2; CDR3 protein: CAWSVRGFPGGYTDTQYF; CDR3 DNA: TGTGCCTGGAGTGTAAGGGGCTTTCCGGGAGGATACACAGATACGCAGTATTTT
J gene: TRBJ2-7; clone size: NA; V gene: TRBV5-6; D gene: NA; CDR3 protein: CASSFGLGLSSYEQYF; CDR3 DNA: TGTGCCAGCAGCTTTGGTCTGGGGCTCTCTTCCTACGAGCAGTACTTC
J gene: TRBJ1-1; clone size: NA; V gene: TRBV29-1; D gene: TRBD1; CDR3 protein: CSVVGEASGGLNTEAFF; CDR3 DNA: TGCAGCGTCGTGGGGGAGGCGTCAGGGGGTTTGAACACTGAAGCTTTCTTT
J gene: TRBJ2-5; clone size: NA; V gene: TRBV2; D gene: NA; CDR3 protein: CASSRLEETQYF; CDR3 DNA: TGTGCCAGCAGTCGACTAGAAGAGACCCAGTACTTC
J gene: TRBJ1-2; clone size: NA; V gene: TRBV11-3; D gene: NA; CDR3 protein: CASSLAGEGYTF; CDR3 DNA: TGTGCCAGCAGCTTAGCGGGGGAGGGCTACACCTTC
J gene: TRBJ2-7; clone size: NA; V gene: TRBV2; D gene: NA; CDR3 protein: CASWGPQSSYEQYF; CDR3 DNA: TGTGCCAGCTGGGGGCCTCAGAGCTCCTACGAGCAGTACTTC
J gene: TRBJ2-1; clone size: NA; V gene: TRBV7-8; D gene: TRBD2; CDR3 protein: CASSSSGGLAVYNEQFF; CDR3 DNA: TGTGCCAGCAGCTCGTCGGGGGGACTAGCGGTCTACAATGAGCAGTTCTTC
J gene: TRBJ2-5; clone size: NA; V gene: TRBV4-2; D gene: TRBD2; CDR3 protein: CASSQGLAGAMDETQYF; CDR3 DNA: TGTGCCAGCAGCCAGGGACTAGCAGGGGCTATGGACGAGACCCAGTACTTC
J gene: TRBJ1-2; clone size: NA; V gene: TRBV6-6; D gene: NA; CDR3 protein: CASSYSARGGYTF; CDR3 DNA: TGTGCCAGCAGTTACTCGGCCAGGGGCGGCTACACCTTC
J gene: TRBJ2-3; clone size: few; V gene: TRBV19; D gene: TRBD1; CDR3 protein: CASRFPGTGDYTQYF; CDR3 DNA: TGTGCCAGTCGCTTCCCCGGGACAGGGGATTATACGCAGTATTTT
J gene: TRBJ2-3; clone size: NA; V gene: TRBV30; D gene: TRBD2; CDR3 protein: CAWGLAGGGSQYF; CDR3 DNA: TGTGCCTGGGGGCTAGCGGGCGGGGGGTCGCAGTATTTT
J gene: TRBJ2-7; clone size: NA; V gene: TRBV29-1; D gene: NA; CDR3 protein: CSVGPGASDEQYF; CDR3 DNA: TGCAGCGTTGGTCCCGGTGCCTCGGACGAGCAGTACTTC
J gene: TRBJ2-1; clone size: NA; V gene: TRBV11-3; D gene: TRBD2; CDR3 protein: CASSLVWLAGSSYNEQFF; CDR3 DNA: TGTGCCAGCAGCTTAGTGTGGTTAGCGGGGAGCTCCTACAATGAGCAGTTCTTC
J gene: TRBJ1-2; clone size: NA; V gene: TRBV9; D gene: NA; CDR3 protein: CASSVDGRGSYGYTF; CDR3 DNA: TGTGCCAGCAGCGTAGACGGCAGGGGTAGCTATGGCTACACCTTC